The present T cell receptor (beta chain) was sequenced within a study of blood T cell repertoires in COVID-19. Study-level information: COVID-19 samples from acute and convalescent phases originated in the United States, Italy and Spain. In each case, the material was cDNA or gDNA derived from T cells, B-cell-depleted T cells, or PBMCs.

In the authors' methods: Estimated nucleated cell counts came from reference gene primer amplification. Produced via immunoSEQ multiplex PCR; TCRdb's table is partial and in-frame only. V and J calls and clone size follow that table, whereas D and trimming were derived from the DNA. The data show about 120,000 clones, with 72% seen just once and 6% to 8% held by the top ten. The V and J ends lost 5 bases and 2 bases respectively, with 21 bases between them. Germline values: CDR1 MNHEY, CDR2 SMNVEV (reference sequence). The CDR3 extends over 17 amino acids. This chain links TRBV27 with TRBJ1-2; D is undetermined. The source of this sequence is a woman in her fifties or sixties with acute or convalescent COVID-19. The sequenced sample was peripheral blood. The CDR3 nucleotides are TGTGCCAGCAGTCCGCTGCGGCCAGTACACGAGAACTATGGCTACACCTTC. Protein: CASSPLRPVHENYGYTF.